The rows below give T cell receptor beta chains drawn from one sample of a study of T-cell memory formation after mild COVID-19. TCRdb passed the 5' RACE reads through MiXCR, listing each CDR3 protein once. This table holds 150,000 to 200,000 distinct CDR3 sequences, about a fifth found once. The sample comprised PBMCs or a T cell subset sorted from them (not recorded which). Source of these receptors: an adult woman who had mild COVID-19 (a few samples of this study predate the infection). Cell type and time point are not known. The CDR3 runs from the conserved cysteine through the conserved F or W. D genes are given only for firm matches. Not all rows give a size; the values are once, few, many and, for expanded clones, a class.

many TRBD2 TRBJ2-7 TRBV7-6 CASRPYSGSMYEQYF TGTGCCAGCAGACCTTATAGCGGGAGTATGTACGAGCAGTACTTC
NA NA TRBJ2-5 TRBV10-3 CAIDTLTAGRQETQYF TGTGCCATCGATACTCTTACGGCGGGAAGGCAAGAGACCCAGTACTTC
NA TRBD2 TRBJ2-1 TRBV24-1 CATSDLATSGMDEQFF TGTGCCACCAGTGATTTAGCGACTAGCGGGATGGATGAGCAGTTCTTC
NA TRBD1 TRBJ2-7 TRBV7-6 CASSLARTGGYEQYF TGTGCCAGCAGCTTAGCCCGGACAGGAGGTTACGAGCAGTACTTC
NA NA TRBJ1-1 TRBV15 CATSGTGTPFVNTEAFF TGTGCCACCAGCGGGACCGGGACACCTTTCGTCAACACTGAAGCTTTCTTT
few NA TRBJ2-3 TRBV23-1 CASTGQGTQYF TGCGCCAGCACAGGTCAGGGTACGCAGTATTTT
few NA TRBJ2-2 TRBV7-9 CASSPRPGELFF TGTGCCAGCAGCCCTCGCCCCGGGGAGCTGTTTTTT
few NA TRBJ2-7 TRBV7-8 CASSFGQGGGEQYF TGTGCCAGCAGCTTTGGCCAGGGTGGAGGCGAGCAGTACTTC
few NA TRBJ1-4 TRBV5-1 CASSPPVRNEKLFF TGCGCCAGCAGCCCACCGGTCCGTAATGAAAAACTGTTTTTT
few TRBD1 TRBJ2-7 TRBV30 CAWNPGTGKYEQYF TGTGCCTGGAACCCCGGGACAGGGAAGTACGAGCAGTACTTC
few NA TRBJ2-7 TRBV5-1 CASSPDGDYEQYF TGCGCCAGCAGCCCTGATGGGGATTACGAGCAGTACTTC
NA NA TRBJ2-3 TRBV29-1 CSVEEGGDTQYF TGCAGCGTTGAAGAAGGTGGAGATACGCAGTATTTT
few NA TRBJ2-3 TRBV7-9 CASSHTTGPTDTQYF TGTGCCAGCAGCCATACGACCGGCCCCACAGATACGCAGTATTTT
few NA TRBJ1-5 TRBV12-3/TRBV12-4 CASNSGGTSNQPQHF TGTGCCAGCAACAGTGGTGGGACTAGCAATCAGCCCCAGCATTTT
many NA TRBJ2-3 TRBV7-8 CASSLGTTSTDTQYF TGTGCCAGCAGCCTCGGGACCACTAGCACAGATACGCAGTATTTT
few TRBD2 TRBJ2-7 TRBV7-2 CASSHPGLAGGPSYEQYF TGTGCCAGCAGCCATCCGGGACTAGCGGGAGGGCCCTCCTACGAGCAGTACTTC
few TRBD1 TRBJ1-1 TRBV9 CASSVEGGTGLNTEAFF TGTGCCAGCAGCGTAGAAGGTGGGACAGGGCTTAACACTGAAGCTTTCTTT
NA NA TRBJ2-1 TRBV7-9 CASSLDRANEQFF TGTGCCAGCAGCTTAGACAGGGCCAATGAGCAGTTCTTC
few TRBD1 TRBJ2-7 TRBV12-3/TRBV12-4 CASSLLDRVIHEQYF TGTGCCAGCAGTCTTTTGGACAGGGTGATCCACGAGCAGTACTTC
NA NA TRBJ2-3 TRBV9 CASSASGGRSLTDTQYF TGTGCCAGCAGCGCCTCCGGAGGACGGAGCCTCACAGATACGCAGTATTTT
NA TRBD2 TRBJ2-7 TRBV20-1 CSARGWGGDFDLSYEQYF TGCAGTGCTAGAGGTTGGGGAGGGGACTTCGACCTCTCCTACGAGCAGTACTTC
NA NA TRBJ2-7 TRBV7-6 CASSSPGLSYEQYF TGTGCCAGCAGCTCACCGGGACTGTCCTACGAGCAGTACTTC
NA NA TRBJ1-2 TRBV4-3 CASSGDYGYTF TGCGCCAGCAGCGGGGATTATGGCTACACCTTC
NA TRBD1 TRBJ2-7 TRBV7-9 CASSPPGTGGIDSYEQYF TGTGCCAGCAGCCCGCCCGGGACAGGGGGCATAGACTCCTACGAGCAGTACTTC
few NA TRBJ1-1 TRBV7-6 CASSLELGNTEAFF TGTGCCAGCAGCTTAGAGCTGGGGAACACTGAAGCTTTCTTT
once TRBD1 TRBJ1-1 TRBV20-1 CSAATFNRGTEAFF TGCAGTGCTGCCACGTTCAACAGGGGCACTGAAGCTTTCTTT
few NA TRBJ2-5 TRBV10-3 CAISETPGQLQETQYF TGTGCCATCAGTGAGACACCGGGACAACTACAAGAGACCCAGTACTTC
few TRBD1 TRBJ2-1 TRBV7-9 CALREQGSDEQFF TGTGCCCTTAGGGAACAGGGGTCCGATGAGCAGTTCTTC
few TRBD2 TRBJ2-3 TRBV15 CATSRTSGSPDTQYF TGTGCCACCAGCCGCACTAGCGGGAGTCCAGATACGCAGTATTTT
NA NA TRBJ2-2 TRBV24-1 CATSHLGELFF TGTGCCACCAGCCATCTCGGGGAGCTGTTTTTT
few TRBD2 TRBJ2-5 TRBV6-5 CASSPLPLAGGGETQYF TGTGCCAGCAGCCCCCTTCCCTTAGCGGGGGGCGGGGAGACCCAGTACTTC
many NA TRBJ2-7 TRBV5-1 CASSLAVPSGSYEQYF TGCGCCAGCAGCTTGGCTGTCCCGTCGGGGTCCTACGAGCAGTACTTC
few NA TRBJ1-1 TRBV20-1 CSAWTANTEAFF TGCAGTGCTTGGACAGCCAACACTGAAGCTTTCTTT
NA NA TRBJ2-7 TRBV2 CASSDLDVSYEQYF TGTGCCAGCAGTGACCTGGACGTCTCCTACGAGCAGTACTTC
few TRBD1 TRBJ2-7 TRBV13 CASSLAGTGVYEQYF TGTGCCAGCAGCTTAGCAGGGACAGGGGTCTACGAGCAGTACTTC
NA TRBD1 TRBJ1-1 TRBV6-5 CASSDRAYTEAFF TGTGCCAGCAGCGACAGGGCATACACTGAAGCTTTCTTT
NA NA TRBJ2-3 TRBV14 CASSRPRETDTQYF TGTGCCAGCAGCCGGCCCCGGGAGACAGATACGCAGTATTTT
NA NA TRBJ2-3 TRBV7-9 CASSVGSGEGQYF TGTGCCAGCAGCGTAGGCTCAGGGGAAGGGCAGTATTTT
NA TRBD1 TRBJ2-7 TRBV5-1 CASSGGTGIDDEQYF TGCGCCAGCAGCGGAGGGACAGGGATAGACGACGAGCAGTACTTC
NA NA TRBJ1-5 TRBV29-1 CSVRTESNQPQHF TGCAGCGTCCGGACAGAGAGCAATCAGCCCCAGCATTTT
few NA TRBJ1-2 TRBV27 CASSLRGRFNYGYTF TGTGCCAGCAGTTTGCGGGGAAGGTTTAACTATGGCTACACCTTC
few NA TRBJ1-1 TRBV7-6 CASSFGGLNTEAFF TGTGCCAGCAGCTTTGGGGGGCTGAACACTGAAGCTTTCTTT
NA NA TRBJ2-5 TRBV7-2 CASSGLNHRETQYF TGTGCCAGCAGCGGACTAAATCATAGGGAGACCCAGTACTTC
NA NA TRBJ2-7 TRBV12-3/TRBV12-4 CASSLGEISYEQYF TGTGCCAGCAGTTTGGGCGAGATCTCCTACGAGCAGTACTTC
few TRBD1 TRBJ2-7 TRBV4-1 CASSRPGTGENGNEQYF TGCGCCAGCAGCCGCCCAGGGACAGGGGAAAATGGCAACGAGCAGTACTTC
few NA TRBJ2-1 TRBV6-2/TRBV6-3 CASDLGGGPYNEQFF TGTGCCAGCGACTTAGGAGGGGGGCCCTACAATGAGCAGTTCTTC
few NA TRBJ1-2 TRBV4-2 CASSQDERGYGGYTF TGTGCCAGCAGCCAAGATGAGCGAGGGTATGGTGGCTACACCTTC
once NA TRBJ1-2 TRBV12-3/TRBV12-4 CASSLIREEGHSGYTF TGTGCCAGCAGTTTAATCAGGGAGGAAGGTCATAGCGGCTACACCTTC
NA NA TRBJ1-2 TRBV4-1 CASSQVPGAGSEGYTF TGCGCCAGCAGCCAAGTCCCCGGTGCGGGGTCAGAGGGCTACACCTTC
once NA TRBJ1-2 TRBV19 CASSMTVFPGPNGYTF TGTGCCAGTAGTATGACAGTCTTCCCGGGGCCCAATGGCTACACCTTC